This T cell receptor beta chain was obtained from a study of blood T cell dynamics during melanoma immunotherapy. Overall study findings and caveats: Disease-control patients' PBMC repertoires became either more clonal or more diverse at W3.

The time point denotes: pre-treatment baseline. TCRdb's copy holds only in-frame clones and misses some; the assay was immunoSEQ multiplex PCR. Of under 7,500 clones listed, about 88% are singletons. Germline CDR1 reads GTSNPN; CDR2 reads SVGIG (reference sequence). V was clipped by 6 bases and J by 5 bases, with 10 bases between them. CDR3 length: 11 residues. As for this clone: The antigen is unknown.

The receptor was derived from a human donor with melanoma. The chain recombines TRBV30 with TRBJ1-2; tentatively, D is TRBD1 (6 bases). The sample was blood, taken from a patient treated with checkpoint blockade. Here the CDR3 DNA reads TGTGCCTGTGGACAGAGTTATGGCTACACCTTC. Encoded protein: CACGQSYGYTF.